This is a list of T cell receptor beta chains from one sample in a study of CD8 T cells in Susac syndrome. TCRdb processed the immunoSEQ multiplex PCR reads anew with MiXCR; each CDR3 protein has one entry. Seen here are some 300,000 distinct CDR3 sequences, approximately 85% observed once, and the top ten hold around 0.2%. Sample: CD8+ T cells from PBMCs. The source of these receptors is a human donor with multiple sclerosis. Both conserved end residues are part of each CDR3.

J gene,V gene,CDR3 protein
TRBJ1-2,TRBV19,CASSIGDPGLPGYTF
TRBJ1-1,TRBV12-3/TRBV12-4,CASSLEGTYTEAFF
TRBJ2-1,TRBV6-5,CASSYSLAGSYNEQFF
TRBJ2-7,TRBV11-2,CASSLPVQGSYEQYF
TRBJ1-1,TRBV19,CAIGTGGTEAFF
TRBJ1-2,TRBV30,CAWIPGQGDGYTF
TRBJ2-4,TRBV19,CASSMGQGAKNIQYF
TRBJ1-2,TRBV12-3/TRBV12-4,CASSFGRPHNYGYTF
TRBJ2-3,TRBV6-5,CASSYSGVGQGATDTQYF
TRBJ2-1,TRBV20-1,CSARGRLAYEQFF
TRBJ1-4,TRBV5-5,CASSHYPGQSNEKLFF
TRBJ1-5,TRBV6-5,CASSYNWGGRSNQPQHF
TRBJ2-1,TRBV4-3,CASSQARRLWNEQFF
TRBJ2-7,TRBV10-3,CAIKDRTSETYEQYF
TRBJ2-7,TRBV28,CASRRRGSSYEQYF
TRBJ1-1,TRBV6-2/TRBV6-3,CASSYPTEAFF
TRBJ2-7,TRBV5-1,CASSLDLRDVSYEQYF
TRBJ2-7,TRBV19,CASSIGLAGIYEQYF
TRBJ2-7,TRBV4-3,CASSQDARGRSYEQYF
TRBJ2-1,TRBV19,CASSIVSGNEQFF
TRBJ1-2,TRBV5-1,CASSLNNHDTNYGYTF
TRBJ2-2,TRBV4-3,CASGGLANSRELFF
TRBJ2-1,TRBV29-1,CSVWTGGEYEQFF